A single sample gave rise to the 26 T cell receptor beta chains below, sequenced in a study of T cell responses to AZD1222 COVID-19 vaccine. Generated by immunoSEQ multiplex PCR, the TCRdb table keeps only in-frame clones and is missing some. Among 200,000 to 250,000 clones listed, about 94% were seen once. The material was peripheral blood, obtained 28 days after the second dose of the MenACWY control vaccine. The receptors shown here come from an adult who received the MenACWY meningococcal vaccine as a control.

The gene calls are TRBV30 and TRBJ2-6, with D unclear. Germline V lookup: CDR1 GTSNPN, CDR2 SVGIG (reference sequence). The CDR3 is 15 residues long. V was pared by 5 bases and J by 3 bases, with 14 bases between. As DNA, the CDR3 is TGTGCCTGGTCGACAATTAGGTTTGGGGCCAACGTCCTGACTTTC. Translated, it gives CAWSTIRFGANVLTF.

The gene calls are TRBV5-6 and TRBJ2-4, with 7 bases identical to TRBD1. Germline lookup yields CDR1 SGHDT and CDR2 YYEEEE. With 4 bases clipped from V and 1 base from J, the junction kept 5 bases outside the gene matches. The CDR3 runs to 15 residues. CDR3 in DNA: TGTGCCAGCAGCACGGACAGGTGGGCCAAAAACATTCAGTACTTC. Translated, it gives CASSTDRWAKNIQYF.

The gene calls are TRBV28 and TRBJ1-2; tentative D call: TRBD1 (5 bases). Trimming took 7 bases from V and 5 from J, leaving 23 bases between them. Germline CDR1 and CDR2: MDHEN and SYDVKM. CDR3 length equals 16 residues. CDR3 loop: CASTSQGALYQYGYTF. CDR3 DNA sequence: TGTGCCAGCACCTCCCAGGGAGCCCTATACCAATATGGCTACACCTTC.

This chain links TRBV27 with TRBJ1-1, with 7 nucleotides matching TRBD1. With V trimmed by 3 bases and J by 5 bases, 12 bases remained unmatched. CDR3 size: 16 residues. Germline V lookup: CDR1 MNHEY, CDR2 SMNVEV (reference sequence). CDR3 sequence reads: CASSLYRDSLGTEAFF. CDR3 nucleotides: TGTGCCAGCAGTTTGTACCGGGACAGCCTAGGTACTGAAGCTTTCTTT.

The V and J genes are TRBV18 and TRBJ1-4; no definite D call. Per the germline V gene, CDR1 is KGHSH and CDR2 is LQKENI. The V end lost 3 bases, the J end lost 0 bases, and 14 bases lay between the germline ends. This CDR3 comprises 17 residues. CDR3 sequence (DNA): TGTGCCAGCTCACCCGGACGAATTTTTGCAACTAATGAAAAACTGTTTTTT. Residues: CASSPGRIFATNEKLFF.

V is TRBV19 and J is TRBJ2-1; 13 bases agree with TRBD2. Losses at the gene ends were 4 bases for V and 7 bases for J; bases not matched to a gene: 7. This CDR3 has 16 residues. Germline V lookup: CDR1 LNHDA, CDR2 SQIVND (reference sequence). CDR3 sequence reads: CASSRAGTSGINEQFF. In DNA form, the CDR3 reads TGTGCCAGTAGTAGGGCCGGGACTAGCGGGATTAATGAGCAGTTCTTC.

This chain connects TRBV10-2 to TRBJ2-2; D is unresolved. CDR1 and CDR2 (germline): WSHSY, SAAADI. V was clipped by 4 bases and J by 1 base, with 7 bases between them. The CDR3 is 14 residues long. CDR3 loop: CASSGRQNTGELFF. The CDR3 region has the DNA TGCGCCAGCAGTGGCCGCCAGAACACCGGGGAGCTGTTTTTT.

This chain uses TRBV19 with TRBJ2-1, with 10 bases fitting TRBD1. The CDR3 covers 13 residues. Unmatched junction bases numbered 4, after V lost 7 bases and J lost 7 bases. Germline values: CDR1 LNHDA, CDR2 SQIVND (reference sequence). DNA for the CDR3: TGTGCCAGTACCGTGGACAGGGGGAATGAGCAGTTCTTC. Protein: CASTVDRGNEQFF.

The chain links TRBV28 to TRBJ1-4; tentative D call: TRBD1 (5 bases). The germline V gene has CDR1 MDHEN and CDR2 SYDVKM. This CDR3 has 15 amino acids. Trimming stripped 3 bases from V and 3 bases from J, with 11 bases between. CDR3: CASSFGGVSNEKLFF. The CDR3 bases are TGTGCCAGCAGTTTTGGGGGGGTCTCTAATGAAAAACTGTTTTTT.

This clone was observed a single time. The rearrangement uses TRBV6-1 and TRBJ2-3; 9 bases align to TRBD2. The germline V gene has CDR1 MNHNS and CDR2 SASEGT. Trimming at V came to 0 bases and at J to 6 bases, leaving 7 bases not matched to a gene. CDR3 length: 16 amino acids. DNA of the CDR3: TGTGCCAGCAGTGAAGCGCATAGCGGGGGTGCGGATACGCAGTATTTT. Amino acids: CASSEAHSGGADTQYF.

J is TRBJ1-5 and V is TRBV3-1 (or the pseudogene TRBV3-2); no firm D call. Trimming stripped 4 bases from V and 1 base from J, with 5 bases between. The CDR3 consists of 13 residues. Looked up from germline, CDR1 is LGHDT and CDR2 is YNNKEL (reference sequence). The DNA for the CDR3 is TGTGCCAGCAGCCGCGGCAGCAATCAGCCCCAGCATTTT. Translated, it gives CASSRGSNQPQHF.

The genes are TRBV28 and TRBJ1-6; D remains unclear. V lost 2 bases to trimming and J lost 6 bases, with 11 bases between them. The CDR3 loop spans 15 amino acids. From germline, CDR1 is MDHEN and CDR2 SYDVKM. The CDR3 nucleotides read TGTGCCAGCAGTTTAGGGCTGGGATTTAATTCACCCCTCCACTTT. Residues: CASSLGLGFNSPLHF.

The table lists this clone with a count of one. CDR3 in DNA: TGTGCCAGCAGCAAAGGGACAGTCGAGCCCCAGCATTTT. Its protein is CASSKGTVEPQHF. This chain connects TRBV6-2 or TRBV6-3 to TRBJ1-5; 7 bases are a match to TRBD1. This CDR3 contains 13 residues. In germline, CDR1 is MNHEY, CDR2 SVGEGT. With V trimmed by 6 bases and J by 8 bases, 7 bases remained unmatched.

This chain connects TRBV3-1 (or the pseudogene TRBV3-2) to TRBJ2-3; D might be TRBD2 (6 bases). The V end lost 1 base, the J end lost 0 bases, and 11 bases lay between the germline ends. CDR1 is LGHDT, CDR2 YNNKEL, per germline (reference sequence). CDR3 length equals 16 residues. The DNA for the CDR3 is TGTGCCAGCAGCCAAGGGGAGAGCGGGAGCACAGATACGCAGTATTTT. Its translation: CASSQGESGSTDTQYF.

The chain is built from TRBV4-1 and TRBJ2-7; D perhaps matches TRBD1 (6 bases). V was pared by 0 bases and J by 0 bases, with 6 bases between. Germline V gene data show CDR1 as MGHRA and CDR2 as YSYEKL. This CDR3 has 14 residues. CDR3 in DNA: TGCGCCAGCAGCCAAGAGGACAGCTCCTACGAGCAGTACTTC. Translated, it gives CASSQEDSSYEQYF.

This chain joins TRBV14 and TRBJ1-1; no reliable D call. This CDR3 region has 15 residues. The germline V and J ends were trimmed by 4 bases and 0 bases, with 12 bases remaining between them. Germline CDR1 SGHDN, CDR2 FVKESK. The CDR3 sequence is CASSRHSYMNTEAFF. The DNA of the CDR3 is TGTGCCAGCAGCCGTCACAGTTACATGAACACTGAAGCTTTCTTT.

The rearrangement uses TRBV30 and TRBJ2-7, with a possible D match to TRBD1 (5 bases). Germline values: CDR1 GTSNPN, CDR2 SVGIG (reference sequence). V dropped 4 bases and J dropped 1 base, with 8 bases sitting between them. The CDR3 sequence is 12 residues long. This CDR3 is CAWTRGSYEQYF. DNA of the CDR3: TGTGCCTGGACAAGGGGATCCTACGAGCAGTACTTC.

A few counts support this clone. The chain has TRBV12-3 or TRBV12-4 and TRBJ2-7; D uncertain. This CDR3 spans 12 amino acids. Trimming took off 3 bases at V and 2 bases at J, with 5 bases between the two ends. Written as DNA, the CDR3 is TGTGCCAGCAGTTTTTCCCCCTACGAGCAGTACTTC. Translation gives CASSFSPYEQYF.

The chain couples TRBV2 to TRBJ2-1; maybe TRBD2 (5 bases). The germline V gene encodes CDR1 SNHLY and CDR2 FYNNEI. Trimming left V 6 bases short and J 6 bases short, with 15 bases between. This CDR3 region has 14 residues. The CDR3 nucleotides read TGTGCCAGCAGGGCTGCGGGTCCCCTCAATGAGCAGTTCTTC. This codes for CASRAAGPLNEQFF.

With regard to this clone: At the DNA level, this CDR3 is encoded by other sequences in the same sample as well. As DNA, the CDR3 is TGTGCCAGCAGACTTCAAGGGAACACCATATATTTT. Its protein product is CASRLQGNTIYF. The chain combines TRBV6-5 with TRBJ1-3; D gene ambiguous. V lost 6 bases, J lost 7 bases, and 10 bases lay in between. The CDR3 is 12 amino acids. Germline loops: CDR1 MNHEY, CDR2 SVGAGI.

The DNA for the CDR3 is TGTGCCAGCGGGGGGGCTTTCACAGATACGCAGTATTTT. Translating it yields CASGGAFTDTQYF. This sequence joins TRBV7-9 and TRBJ2-3, with D possibly TRBD2 on 7 matching bases. Germline CDR1 reads SEHNR; CDR2 reads FQNEAQ (reference sequence). The CDR3 has 13 amino acids. Trimming stripped 8 bases from V and 2 bases from J, with 11 bases between.

V and J are TRBV2 and TRBJ2-7, with D uncertain. The germline gives CDR1 SNHLY, CDR2 FYNNEI. CDR3 length: 14 amino acids. Trimming shortened V by 4 bases and J by 2 bases, and 12 bases separated the two germline ends. CDR3: CASSVNSRAYEQYF. Here the CDR3 DNA reads TGTGCCAGCAGTGTTAACTCTCGGGCCTACGAGCAGTACTTC.

This clone was found once. The V and J genes are TRBV19 and TRBJ1-5, with 7 bases identical to TRBD1. With V trimmed by 0 bases and J by 7 bases, 6 bases remained unmatched. The CDR3 length is 15 residues. CDR1 is LNHDA and CDR2 is SQIVND in the germline V gene (reference sequence). CDR3 coding DNA: TGTGCCAGTAGTATAGACAGACAGGGTCGACAGCCCCAGCATTTT. Translating it yields CASSIDRQGRQPQHF.

In regard to this clone: The same CDR3 is also encoded by other DNA sequences in this sample. CDR3 sequence reads: CASSSGGNTEAFF. CDR3 nucleotide sequence: TGTGCCAGCAGTTCGGGGGGGAACACTGAAGCTTTCTTT. The chain combines TRBV7-3 with TRBJ1-1; the D gene is possibly TRBD1 (5 bases). V was pared by 6 bases and J by 1 base, with 9 bases between. The CDR3 length is 13 residues. The germline gives CDR1 SGHTA, CDR2 FQGTGA.

The rearrangement links TRBV28 to TRBJ1-1, with a possible D match to TRBD1 (5 bases). This CDR3 is built from 16 residues. Trimming cost V 6 bases and J 3 bases, with 20 bases left between them. CDR1 MDHEN and CDR2 SYDVKM come from the germline V gene. The CDR3 sequence is CASSPGGYGQDTEAFF. The CDR3 DNA reads as TGTGCCAGCAGCCCTGGGGGTTACGGCCAGGACACTGAAGCTTTCTTT.

The V and J genes are TRBV11-2 and TRBJ2-7, with a possible D match to TRBD2 (6 bases). V dropped 6 bases and J dropped 0 bases, with 15 bases sitting between them. From germline, CDR1 is SGHAT and CDR2 FQNNGV. The length of the CDR3 is 15 residues. CDR3 amino acids: CASRREFGSSYEQYF. As DNA, the CDR3 is TGTGCCAGCAGAAGGGAGTTCGGGAGCTCCTACGAGCAGTACTTC.